This T cell receptor beta chain emerged from a study of a mutant IDH1 vaccine in newly diagnosed glioma. Overall study context: V12 fell at week 35 and V13, the study end, at week 47. Study observations and caveats: Top-clonotype changes in peripheral T cells seemed unrelated to pseudoprogression.

CDR3 length: 17 residues. V was trimmed by 8 bases and J by 3 bases, leaving 23 bases between them. Looked up from germline, CDR1 is ENHRY and CDR2 is SYGVKD. Time point here: week 47, end of study. Each dose delivered 300 ug of mutant IDH1 20-mer peptide subcutaneously with imiquimod. New WHO grade 3 or 4 astrocytomas that were IDH1-mutant and ATRX-lost had been found in donors. TCRdb keeps only in-frame clones here, not all; method: immunoSEQ multiplex PCR. The sample comprises about 94,000 clones, about 90% of which are singletons, and roughly 0.74% rests with the top ten. The table lists this clone with a count of one. Its specificity is unknown.

The rearrangement uses TRBV10-3 and TRBJ2-1; D assignment may be TRBD1 or TRBD2 (5 bases each). The source of this sequence is a woman aged 50 to 60 with glioma. The starting material was PBMCs, obtained from a glioma patient whose treatment included an IDH1 peptide vaccine. CDR3: CAIGGQGSSSVYNEQFF. In DNA form, the CDR3 reads TGTGCCATCGGGGGTCAGGGCAGTTCCTCGGTCTACAATGAGCAGTTCTTC.